This TCR beta chain was sequenced in a study of blood T cell repertoires in COVID-19. Overall study: Both acute and convalescent COVID-19 samples were obtained from the United States, Italy and Spain. In each case, the material was cDNA or gDNA derived from T cells, B-cell-depleted T cells, or PBMCs.

There are 18 residues in the CDR3. J gave up 7 bases and V 1 base, and 16 bases lay outside the gene matches. Germline V gene data show CDR1 as LNHDA and CDR2 as SQIVND (reference sequence). Per the study methods: Nucleated cell counts were estimated from reference gene primer amplification. Sequencing used immunoSEQ multiplex PCR; TCRdb keeps in-frame clones, though not all of them. V and J calls and clone size are those listed in that table; D and trimming were worked out from the DNA. The sample has roughly 330,000 clones; more than 80% are singletons. Sequenced sample: peripheral blood. This receptor was taken from a young man who had recovered from COVID-19. The chain is built from TRBV19 and TRBJ1-5; 7 nucleotides agree with TRBD1. CDR3 sequence: CASSIGGGEWVVRQPQHF. The CDR3 DNA follows: TGTGCCAGTAGTATAGGAGGGGGCGAGTGGGTTGTACGGCAGCCCCAGCATTTT.